This paragraph reports one TCR beta chain. The CDR3 has 14 residues. Trimming shortened V by 7 bases and J by 8 bases, and 20 bases separated the two germline ends. Germline CDR1 and CDR2: LNHDA and SQIVND (reference sequence). This record comes from a study of blood T cell repertoires in COVID-19. Donors in Cohort 3 counted as recovered after two negative PCRs, clearance, or symptom resolution. Generated by immunoSEQ multiplex PCR, the TCRdb table keeps only in-frame clones and is missing some. The sample records some 250,000 clones, approximately 90% being singletons. The material sequenced was PBMCs or T cells enriched from blood (not recorded which). This receptor was identified in a man in his forties who had recovered from COVID-19. The genes are TRBV19 and TRBJ1-2; D is undetermined. The CDR3 bases are TGTGCCAGTACCTCCCGCCGGGAAGTGTCGGGCTACACCTTC. This sequence encodes CASTSRREVSGYTF.